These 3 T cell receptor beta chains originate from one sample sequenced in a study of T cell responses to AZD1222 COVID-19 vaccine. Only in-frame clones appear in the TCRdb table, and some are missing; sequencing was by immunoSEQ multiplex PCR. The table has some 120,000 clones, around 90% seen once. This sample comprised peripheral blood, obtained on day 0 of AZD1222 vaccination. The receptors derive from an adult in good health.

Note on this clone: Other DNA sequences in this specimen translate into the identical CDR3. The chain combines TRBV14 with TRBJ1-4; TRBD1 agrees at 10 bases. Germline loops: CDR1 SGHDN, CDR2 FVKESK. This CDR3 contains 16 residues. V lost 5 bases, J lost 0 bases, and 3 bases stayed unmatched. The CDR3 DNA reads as TGTGCCAGCAGCAGGACAGGGGGAGCAACTAATGAAAAACTGTTTTTT. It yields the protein CASSRTGGATNEKLFF.

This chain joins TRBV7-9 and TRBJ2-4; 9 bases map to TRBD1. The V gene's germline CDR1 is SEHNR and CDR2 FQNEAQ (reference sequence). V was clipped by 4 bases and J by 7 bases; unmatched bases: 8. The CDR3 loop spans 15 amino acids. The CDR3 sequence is CASSSSGTGLNIQYF. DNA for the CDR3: TGTGCCAGCAGCTCCAGTGGGACAGGGCTTAACATTCAGTACTTC.

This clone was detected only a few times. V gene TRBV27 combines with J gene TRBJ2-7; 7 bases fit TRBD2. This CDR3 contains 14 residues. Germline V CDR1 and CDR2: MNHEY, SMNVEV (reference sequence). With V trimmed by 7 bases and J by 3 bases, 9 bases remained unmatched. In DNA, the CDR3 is TGTGCCAGCACCCCAAGGACTAGACACTACGAGCAGTACTTC. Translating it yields CASTPRTRHYEQYF.